This TCR beta chain was retrieved from a study of T-cell memory formation after mild COVID-19. Study outcomes and limitations: Contracting clones from day 15 to 85 had balanced CD4/CD8; later expanders favoured CD4+.

In regard to this clonotype: Its antigen is not identified.

Barcoded TCR alpha and TCR beta cDNA libraries with UMIs came from 5'RACE using constant-segment primers. TCRdb used MiXCR to reprocess the 5' RACE reads, holding one entry per CDR3 protein. The data contain 250,000 to 300,000 distinct CDR3 sequences, 15% to 20% of them singletons. This CDR3 region has 13 residues. V gave up 7 bases and J gave up 3 bases, with 12 bases separating them. Looked up from germline, CDR1 is ENHRY and CDR2 is SYGVKD. Sequencing was done on a sample of PBMCs or a T cell subset sorted from them (not recorded which). The rearrangement uses TRBV10-3 and TRBJ1-2; D is ambiguous. This sequence originates from a man between 18 and 29 years old who had mild COVID-19 (a few samples of this study predate the infection). Cell type and time point are not known. The DNA for the CDR3 is TGTGCCATCACGGGGAACGTGGACTATGGCTACACCTTC. Protein sequence: CAITGNVDYGYTF.